Following are 18 T cell receptor beta chains from one sample sequenced in a study of identical twins. TCRdb recomputed calls from the 5' RACE reads with MiXCR, one row per CDR3 protein. Seen here are roughly 260,000 distinct CDR3 sequences, approximately 6.8% observed once, and the top ten hold around 5%. The sample also formed part of further work on yellow fever vaccine responses in identical twins.

The material sequenced was CD8+ T cells sorted from blood. The receptors shown here come from a woman aged 18-35 years in good health.

This clonotype was counted a few times. The chain combines TRBV20-1 with TRBJ2-7, with a possible D match to TRBD2 (5 bases). Germline CDR1 DFQATT, CDR2 SNEGSKA (reference sequence). V dropped 3 bases and J dropped 5 bases, with 14 bases sitting between them. This CDR3 is 13 amino acids long. Written as DNA, the CDR3 is TGCAGTGCTAGTTTGTGGGAGTCCCACGAGCAGTACTTC. Translating gives CSASLWESHEQYF.

This clonotype was seen at least ten times. The chain joins TRBV7-9 to TRBJ2-1; the D is unclear. CDR1 and CDR2 from the germline V gene are SEHNR and FQNEAQ (reference sequence). V was shortened by 4 bases and J by 0 bases, with 4 bases between the two germline ends. The CDR3 spans 13 residues. The CDR3 DNA follows: TGTGCCAGCAGCTCGATCTCCTACAATGAGCAGTTCTTC. Protein: CASSSISYNEQFF.

There are a few counts of this clonotype. The chain combines TRBV20-1 with TRBJ2-7, with D possibly matching TRBD2 (5 bases). CDR1 is DFQATT and CDR2 is SNEGSKA in the germline V gene (reference sequence). Trimming took off 3 bases at V and 4 bases at J, with 10 bases between the two ends. The CDR3 is 12 residues long. As DNA, the CDR3 is TGCAGTGCTAGGGATACTAGATACGAGCAGTACTTC. Translated: CSARDTRYEQYF.

The table lists this clonotype with many counts. V is TRBV5-6 and J is TRBJ2-2; TRBD2 matches 8 bases. Trimming took 3 bases from V and 5 from J; bases not matched to a gene: 9. This CDR3 comprises 16 residues. Germline V gene data show CDR1 as SGHDT and CDR2 as YYEEEE. CDR3 sequence (DNA): TGTGCCAGCAGCTCCCGCGGGGGGCCATGGACCGGGGAGCTGTTTTTT. This gives the protein CASSSRGGPWTGELFF.

This clonotype has a count of ten or more. The V call is TRBV12-3 or TRBV12-4, the J call TRBJ2-5, with 7 positions matching TRBD1. This CDR3 contains 14 residues. With V trimmed by 8 bases and J by 4 bases, 10 bases remained unmatched. DNA of the CDR3: TGTGCCAGCTCGGACAGGACATTGGGAGAGACCCAGTACTTC. As protein: CASSDRTLGETQYF.

V usage is TRBV7-7 and J usage is TRBJ2-3; the D call may be TRBD1 or TRBD2 (5 bases each). Germline lookup yields CDR1 SSHAT and CDR2 FNYEAQ (reference sequence). The CDR3 loop spans 15 amino acids. Trimming pared 2 bases from V and 4 bases from J, leaving 13 bases between. Here the CDR3 DNA reads TGTGCCAGCAGCTTATCGTGGCAGGGAGCAGATACGCAGTATTTT. Residues: CASSLSWQGADTQYF.

The rearrangement links TRBV2 to TRBJ1-1; D is uncertain. Germline values: CDR1 SNHLY, CDR2 FYNNEI. V was trimmed by 6 bases and J by 3 bases, leaving 2 bases between them. This CDR3 has 10 residues. CDR3 coding DNA: TGTGCCAGCAGGGACACTGAAGCTTTCTTT. Encoded protein: CASRDTEAFF.

This clonotype was detected a few times. The V and J genes are TRBV29-1 and TRBJ2-5; 9 bases line up with TRBD2. This CDR3 is built from 15 residues. J was trimmed by 5 bases and V by 4 bases; bases with no gene match: 11. Germline V lookup: CDR1 SQVTM, CDR2 ANQGSEA. The CDR3: CSVGGVAGAGETQYF. In DNA, the CDR3 is TGCAGCGTTGGTGGGGTAGCGGGGGCAGGGGAGACCCAGTACTTC.

This clonotype was counted many times. The V and J genes are TRBV4-1 and TRBJ1-1; the D gene is possibly TRBD1 (5 bases). Germline V gene lookup returns CDR1 MGHRA and CDR2 YSYEKL. V was trimmed by 7 bases and J by 4 bases, leaving 7 bases between them. The CDR3 has 11 residues. In DNA, the CDR3 is TGCGCCAGCACGGGGGGCACTGAAGCTTTCTTT. Protein product: CASTGGTEAFF.

This chain uses TRBV12-3 or TRBV12-4 with TRBJ2-6; the D is unclear. CDR3 length: 15 amino acids. The V gene lost 0 bases and the J gene lost 4 bases, with 7 bases spanning the gap. The chain's CDR3 is CASSLARAGANVLTF. The DNA of the CDR3 is TGTGCCAGCAGTTTAGCGCGTGCCGGGGCCAACGTCCTGACTTTC.

This clonotype was seen at least ten times. J is TRBJ2-2 and V is TRBV19; maybe TRBD2 (6 bases). CDR1 and CDR2 from the germline V gene are LNHDA and SQIVND (reference sequence). Trimming removed 9 bases from V and 0 bases from J, with 14 bases in between. The CDR3 runs to 15 residues. CDR3 DNA: TGTGCCAGATACGGGACTGAAACGAACACCGGGGAGCTGTTTTTT. Its translation: CARYGTETNTGELFF.

This clonotype was seen many times. The J gene is TRBJ1-1, the V gene TRBV5-1, with D perhaps matching TRBD1 (5 bases). Trimming cost V 0 bases and J 3 bases, with 12 bases left between them. Germline V gene lookup returns CDR1 SGHRS and CDR2 YFSETQ. The CDR3 covers 15 residues. CDR3 bases: TGCGCCAGCAGCTTGGCAGGGAGTGATTACACTGAAGCTTTCTTT. Translating gives CASSLAGSDYTEAFF.

This clonotype was seen ten or more times. V usage is TRBV6-5 and J usage is TRBJ2-1, with D perhaps matching TRBD2 (5 bases). Germline-derived CDR1 and CDR2 are MNHEY and SVGAGI. Trimming took 2 bases from V and 3 from J, leaving 11 bases between them. The CDR3 contains 15 residues. As DNA, the CDR3 is TGTGCCAGCAGTTACGCGACTATGGGCTACAATGAGCAGTTCTTC. The encoded protein is CASSYATMGYNEQFF.

CDR3: CASSSPGQGIPEQYF. In DNA, the CDR3 is TGTGCCAGCAGTTCCCCGGGACAGGGGATTCCCGAGCAGTACTTC. The J gene is TRBJ2-7, the V gene TRBV12-3 or TRBV12-4, with 10 nucleotides matching TRBD1. Trimming removed 4 bases from V and 6 bases from J; junction bases left unmatched: 9. The CDR3 runs 15 residues.

This clonotype was recorded a few times. The chain recombines TRBV7-9 with TRBJ2-7; a possible D gene is TRBD1 (5 bases). The CDR3 totals 14 residues. Trimming removed 5 bases at V and 3 bases at J, with 14 bases between. The germline gives CDR1 SEHNR, CDR2 FQNEAQ (reference sequence). CDR3 nucleotides: TGTGCCAGCAGCCAGACAGTTTATGGCTACGAGCAGTACTTC. It encodes CASSQTVYGYEQYF.

This clonotype was observed many times. The chain combines TRBV7-9 with TRBJ2-7; the D gene is possibly TRBD1 (6 bases). Deletions cut 6 bases from V and 1 base from J, with 10 bases between. The CDR3 extends over 13 amino acids. Germline loops: CDR1 SEHNR, CDR2 FQNEAQ (reference sequence). The CDR3 coding sequence is TGTGCCAGCAGTGACGGACAGTCCTACGAGCAGTACGTC. Amino acids: CASSDGQSYEQYV.

The rearrangement links TRBV11-2 to TRBJ1-2; no reliable D call. The CDR3 contains 16 residues. V was cut by 1 base and J by 3 bases, with 15 bases left in between. Germline V gene lookup returns CDR1 SGHAT and CDR2 FQNNGV. The CDR3 nucleotides are TGTGCCAGCAGCTTAGGCGCCGGGCGGTCGGACTATGGCTACACCTTC. This sequence encodes CASSLGAGRSDYGYTF.

The sample holds many counts of this clonotype. V usage is TRBV4-1 and J usage is TRBJ1-4; D perhaps matches TRBD1 (5 bases). Germline-derived CDR1 and CDR2 are MGHRA and YSYEKL. This CDR3 has 15 amino acids. Trimming pared 2 bases from V and 7 bases from J, leaving 14 bases between. The CDR3 nucleotides read TGCGCCAGCAGCCAACCCCCGGGGGGAGGTGAAAAACTGTTTTTT. Translated: CASSQPPGGGEKLFF.